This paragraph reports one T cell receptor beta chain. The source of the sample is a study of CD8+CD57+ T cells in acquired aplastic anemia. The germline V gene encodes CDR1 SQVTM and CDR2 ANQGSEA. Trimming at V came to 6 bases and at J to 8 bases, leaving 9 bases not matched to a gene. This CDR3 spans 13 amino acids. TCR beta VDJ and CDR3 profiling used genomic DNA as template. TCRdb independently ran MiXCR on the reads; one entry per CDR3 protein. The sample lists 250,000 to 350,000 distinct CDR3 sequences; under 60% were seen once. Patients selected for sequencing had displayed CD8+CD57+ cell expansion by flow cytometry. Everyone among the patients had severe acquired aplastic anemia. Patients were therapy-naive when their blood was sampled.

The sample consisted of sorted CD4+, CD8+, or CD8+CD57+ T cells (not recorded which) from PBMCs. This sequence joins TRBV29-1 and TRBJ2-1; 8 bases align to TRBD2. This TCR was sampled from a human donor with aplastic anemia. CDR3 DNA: TGCAGCGTGACGGGGGGGCCCGCCGATGAGCAGTTCTTC. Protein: CSVTGGPADEQFF.